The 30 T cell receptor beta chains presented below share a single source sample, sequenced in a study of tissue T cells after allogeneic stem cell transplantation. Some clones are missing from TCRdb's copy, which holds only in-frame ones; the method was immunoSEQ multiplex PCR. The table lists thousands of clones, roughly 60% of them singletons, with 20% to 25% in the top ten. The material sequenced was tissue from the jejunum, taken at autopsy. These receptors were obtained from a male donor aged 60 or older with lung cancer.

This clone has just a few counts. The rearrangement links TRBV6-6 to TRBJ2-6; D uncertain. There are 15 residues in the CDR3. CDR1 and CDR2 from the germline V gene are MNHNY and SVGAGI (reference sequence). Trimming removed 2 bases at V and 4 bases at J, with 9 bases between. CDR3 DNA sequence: TGTGCCAGCAGTTACCCTTCAGTCGGGGCCAACGTCCTGACTTTC. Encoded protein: CASSYPSVGANVLTF.

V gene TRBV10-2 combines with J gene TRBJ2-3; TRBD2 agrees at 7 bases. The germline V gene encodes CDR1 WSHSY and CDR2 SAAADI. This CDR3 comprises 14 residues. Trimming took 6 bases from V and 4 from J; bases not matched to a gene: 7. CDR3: CASSQTSASDTQYF. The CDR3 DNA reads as TGCGCCAGCAGCCAAACTAGCGCCTCAGATACGCAGTATTTT.

Written as DNA, the CDR3 is TGCGCCAGCAGCCAAGATGGGTCTTCTGGGGCCAACGTCCTGACTTTC. Translated, it gives CASSQDGSSGANVLTF. This sequence joins TRBV4-3 and TRBJ2-6; D gene ambiguous. This CDR3 is 16 amino acids long. Between the trimmed V and J ends, which lost 0 bases and 1 base, there was a span of 7 bases. Germline V gene lookup returns CDR1 LGHNA and CDR2 YSLEER.

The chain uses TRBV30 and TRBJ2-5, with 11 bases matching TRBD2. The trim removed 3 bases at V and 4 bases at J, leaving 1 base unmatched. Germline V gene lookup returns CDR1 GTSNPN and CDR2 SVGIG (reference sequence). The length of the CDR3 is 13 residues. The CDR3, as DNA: TGTGCCTGGAGCACTAGCGGGAGAGAGACCCAGTACTTC. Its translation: CAWSTSGRETQYF.

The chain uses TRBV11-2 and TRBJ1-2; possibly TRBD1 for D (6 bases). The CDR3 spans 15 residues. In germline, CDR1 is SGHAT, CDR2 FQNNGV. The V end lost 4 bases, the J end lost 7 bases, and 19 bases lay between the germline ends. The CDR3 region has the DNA TGTGCCAGCAGCTCATCCGACAGGCCGTGGGGTGGCTACACCTTC. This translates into CASSSSDRPWGGYTF.

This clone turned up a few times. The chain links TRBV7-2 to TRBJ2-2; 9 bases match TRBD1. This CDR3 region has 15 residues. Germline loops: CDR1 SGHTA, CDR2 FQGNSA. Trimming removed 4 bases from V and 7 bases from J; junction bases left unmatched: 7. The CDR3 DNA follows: TGTGCCAGCAGCTCCGGACAGGGGAATTTCGGGGAGCTGTTTTTT. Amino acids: CASSSGQGNFGELFF.

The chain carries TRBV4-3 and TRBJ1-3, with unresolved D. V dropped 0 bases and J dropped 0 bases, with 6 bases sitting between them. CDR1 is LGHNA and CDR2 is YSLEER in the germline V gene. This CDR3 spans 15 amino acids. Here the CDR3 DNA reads TGCGCCAGCAGCCAAGATTGGGGCTCTGGAAACACCATATATTTT. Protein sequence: CASSQDWGSGNTIYF.

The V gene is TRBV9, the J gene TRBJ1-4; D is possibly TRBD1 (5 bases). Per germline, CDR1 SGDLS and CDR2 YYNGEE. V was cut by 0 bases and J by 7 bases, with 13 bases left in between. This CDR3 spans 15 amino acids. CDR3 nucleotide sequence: TGTGCCAGCAGCGTAGCTGGGGGGACCTTTGAAAAACTGTTTTTT. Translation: CASSVAGGTFEKLFF.

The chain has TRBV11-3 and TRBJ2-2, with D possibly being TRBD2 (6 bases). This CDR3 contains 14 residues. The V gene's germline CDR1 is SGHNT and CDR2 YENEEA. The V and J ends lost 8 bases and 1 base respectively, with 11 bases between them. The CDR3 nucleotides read TGTGCCAGCCCGACTAGGGGGAACACCGGGGAGCTGTTTTTT. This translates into CASPTRGNTGELFF.

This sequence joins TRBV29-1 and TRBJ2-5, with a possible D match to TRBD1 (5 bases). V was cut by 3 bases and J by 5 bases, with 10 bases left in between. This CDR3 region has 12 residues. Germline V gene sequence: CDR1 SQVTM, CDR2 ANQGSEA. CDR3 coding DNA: TGCAGCGTTGACAGGGAAGTGGAGACCCAGTACTTC. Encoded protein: CSVDREVETQYF.

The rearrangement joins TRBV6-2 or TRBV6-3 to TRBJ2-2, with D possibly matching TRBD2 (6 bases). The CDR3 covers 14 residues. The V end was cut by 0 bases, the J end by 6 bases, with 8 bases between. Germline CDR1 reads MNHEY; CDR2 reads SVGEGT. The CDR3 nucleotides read TGTGCCAGCAGTTACTCGTGGGGGGCCGGGGAGCTGTTTTTT. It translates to CASSYSWGAGELFF.

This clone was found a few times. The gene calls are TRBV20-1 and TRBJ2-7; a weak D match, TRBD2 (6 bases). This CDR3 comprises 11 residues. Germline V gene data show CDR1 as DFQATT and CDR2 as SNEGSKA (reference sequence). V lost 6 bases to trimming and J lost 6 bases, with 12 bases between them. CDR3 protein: CSARDFPEQYF. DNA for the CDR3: TGCAGTGCCCGGGACTTCCCCGAGCAGTACTTC.

This CDR3 reads CASSIVSGELFF. The DNA for the CDR3 is TGTGCCAGTAGTATAGTAAGCGGGGAGCTGTTTTTT. This sequence joins TRBV19 and TRBJ2-2; D is ambiguous. V lost 1 base, J lost 7 bases, and 4 bases lay in between. Germline values: CDR1 LNHDA, CDR2 SQIVND (reference sequence). The CDR3 has 12 amino acids.

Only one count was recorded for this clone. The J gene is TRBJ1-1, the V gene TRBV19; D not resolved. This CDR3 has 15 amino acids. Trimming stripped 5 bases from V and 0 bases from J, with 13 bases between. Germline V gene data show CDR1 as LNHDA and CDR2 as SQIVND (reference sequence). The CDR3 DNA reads TGTGCCAGTAGTGTCATTCGCCGGGTGAACACTGAAGCTTTCTTT. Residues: CASSVIRRVNTEAFF.

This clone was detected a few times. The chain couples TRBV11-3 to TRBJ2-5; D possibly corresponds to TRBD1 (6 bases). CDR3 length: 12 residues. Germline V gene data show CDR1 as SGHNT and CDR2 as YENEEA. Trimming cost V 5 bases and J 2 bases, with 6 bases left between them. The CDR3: CASSRGQETQYF. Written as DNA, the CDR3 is TGTGCCAGCAGCAGGGGGCAAGAGACCCAGTACTTC.

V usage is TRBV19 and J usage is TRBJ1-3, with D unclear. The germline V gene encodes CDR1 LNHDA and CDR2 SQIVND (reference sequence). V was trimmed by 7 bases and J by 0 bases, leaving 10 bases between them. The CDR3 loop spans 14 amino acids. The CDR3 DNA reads TGTGCCAGTAACCCGGGGTTCTCTGGAAACACCATATATTTT. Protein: CASNPGFSGNTIYF. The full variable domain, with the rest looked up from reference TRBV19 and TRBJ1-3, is DGGITQSPKYLFRKEGQNVTLSCEQNLNHDAMYWYRQDPGQGLRLIYYSQIVNDFQKGDIAEGYSVSREKKESFPLTVTSAQKNPTAFYLCASNPGFSGNTIYFGEGSWLTVV.

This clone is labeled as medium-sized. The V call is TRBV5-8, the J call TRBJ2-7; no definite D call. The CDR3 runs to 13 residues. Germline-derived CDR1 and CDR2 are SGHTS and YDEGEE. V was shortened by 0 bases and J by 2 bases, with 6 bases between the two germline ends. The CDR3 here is CASSLGPTYEQYF. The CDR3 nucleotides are TGTGCCAGCAGCTTGGGCCCGACCTACGAGCAGTACTTC.

CDR3 bases: TGTGCCAGTAGTATCGGGCTTAGGGCCCATGAGCAGTTCTTC. It is translated as CASSIGLRAHEQFF. The chain carries TRBV19 and TRBJ2-1, with D unclear. Trimming removed 3 bases at V and 8 bases at J, with 14 bases between. The CDR3 has 14 residues. CDR1 and CDR2 (germline): LNHDA, SQIVND (reference sequence).

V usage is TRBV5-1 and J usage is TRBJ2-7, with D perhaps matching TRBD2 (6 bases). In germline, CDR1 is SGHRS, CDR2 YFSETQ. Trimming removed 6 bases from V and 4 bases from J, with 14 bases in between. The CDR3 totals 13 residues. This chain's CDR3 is CASTRDGSYEQYF. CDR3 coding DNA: TGCGCCAGCACCCGGGACGGGAGTTACGAGCAGTACTTC.

This CDR3 is CSAIQGHIATEAFF. The CDR3 bases are TGCAGCGCCATACAGGGCCACATAGCCACTGAAGCTTTCTTT. The rearrangement links TRBV29-1 to TRBJ1-1, with D possibly TRBD1 on 6 matching bases. Germline values: CDR1 SQVTM, CDR2 ANQGSEA. V gave up 7 bases and J gave up 4 bases, with 19 bases separating them. The CDR3 totals 14 residues.

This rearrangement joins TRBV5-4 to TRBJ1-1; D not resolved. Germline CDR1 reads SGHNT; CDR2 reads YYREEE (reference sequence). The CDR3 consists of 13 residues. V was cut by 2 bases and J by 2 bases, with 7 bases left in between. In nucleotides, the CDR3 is TGTGCCAGCAGCTTTTATGGTAACACTGAAGCTTTCTTT. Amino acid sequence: CASSFYGNTEAFF.

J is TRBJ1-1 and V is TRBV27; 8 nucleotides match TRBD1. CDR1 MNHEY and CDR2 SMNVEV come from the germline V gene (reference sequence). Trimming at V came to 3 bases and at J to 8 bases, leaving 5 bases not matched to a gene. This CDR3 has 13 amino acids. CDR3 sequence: CASSLTWDREAFF. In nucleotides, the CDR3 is TGTGCCAGCAGTTTGACGTGGGACAGGGAAGCTTTCTTT.

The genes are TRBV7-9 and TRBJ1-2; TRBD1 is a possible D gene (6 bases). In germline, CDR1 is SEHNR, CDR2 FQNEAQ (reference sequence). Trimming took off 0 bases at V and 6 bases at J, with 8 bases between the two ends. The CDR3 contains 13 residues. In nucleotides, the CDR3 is TGTGCCAGCAGCTTAGCCAACAGGGATGGCTACACCTTC. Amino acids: CASSLANRDGYTF. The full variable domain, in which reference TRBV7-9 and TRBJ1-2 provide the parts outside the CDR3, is DTGVSQNPRHKITKRGQNVTFRCDPISEHNRLYWYRQTLGQGPEFLTYFQNEAQLEKSRLLSDRFSAERPKGSFSTLEIQRTEQGDSAMYLCASSLANRDGYTFGSGTRLTVV.

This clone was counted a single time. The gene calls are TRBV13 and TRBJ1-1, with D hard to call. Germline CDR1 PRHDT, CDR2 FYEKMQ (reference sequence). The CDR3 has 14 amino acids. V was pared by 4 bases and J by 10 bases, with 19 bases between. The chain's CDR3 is CASSSKLEVRGAFF. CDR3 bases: TGTGCCAGCAGCTCCAAACTTGAGGTCCGGGGAGCTTTCTTT.

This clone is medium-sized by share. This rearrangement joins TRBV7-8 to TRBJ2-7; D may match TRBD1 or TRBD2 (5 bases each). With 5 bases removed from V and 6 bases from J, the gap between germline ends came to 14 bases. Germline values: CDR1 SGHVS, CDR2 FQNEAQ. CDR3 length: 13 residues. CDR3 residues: CASSRDGPGEQYF. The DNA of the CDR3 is TGTGCCAGCAGCCGGGACGGGCCCGGCGAGCAGTACTTC.

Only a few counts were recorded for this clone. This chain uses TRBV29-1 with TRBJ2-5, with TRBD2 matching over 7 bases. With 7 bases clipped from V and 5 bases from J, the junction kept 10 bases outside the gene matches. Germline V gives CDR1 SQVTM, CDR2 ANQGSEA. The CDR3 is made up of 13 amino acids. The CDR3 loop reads CSDTGGLSETQYF. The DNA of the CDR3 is TGCAGCGACACGGGGGGTTTGTCTGAGACCCAGTACTTC.

CDR3 nucleotide sequence: TGTGCCAGCAGTTCAGACCCCGAGGCCTATGGCTACACCTTC. Its protein product is CASSSDPEAYGYTF. V gene TRBV28 combines with J gene TRBJ1-2; D gene uncertain. The CDR3 runs 14 residues. CDR1 and CDR2 from the germline V gene are MDHEN and SYDVKM. V was trimmed by 4 bases and J by 4 bases, leaving 13 bases between them.

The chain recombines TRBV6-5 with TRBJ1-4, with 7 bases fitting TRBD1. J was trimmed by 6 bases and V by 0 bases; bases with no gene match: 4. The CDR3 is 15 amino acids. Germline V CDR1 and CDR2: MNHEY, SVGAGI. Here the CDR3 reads CASSYSWDSHEKLFF. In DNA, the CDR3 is TGTGCCAGCAGTTACTCCTGGGACAGTCATGAAAAACTGTTTTTT.

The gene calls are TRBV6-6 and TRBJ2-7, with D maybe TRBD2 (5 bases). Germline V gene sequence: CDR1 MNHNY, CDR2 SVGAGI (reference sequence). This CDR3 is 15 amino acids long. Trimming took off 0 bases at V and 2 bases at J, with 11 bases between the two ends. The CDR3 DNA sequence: TGTGCCAGCAGTTACTCGCAAACTAGTCCCTACGAGCAGTACTTC. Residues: CASSYSQTSPYEQYF.

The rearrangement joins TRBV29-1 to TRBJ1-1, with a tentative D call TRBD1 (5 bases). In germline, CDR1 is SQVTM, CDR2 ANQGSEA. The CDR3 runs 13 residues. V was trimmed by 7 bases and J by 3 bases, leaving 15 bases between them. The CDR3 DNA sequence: TGCAGCGCTCAGGGATACGGATACACTGAAGCTTTCTTT. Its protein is CSAQGYGYTEAFF.